Presented here are 10 T cell receptor beta chains from one specimen sequenced in a study of blood T cell repertoires in COVID-19. Repertoires were generated with immunoSEQ multiplex PCR, while TCRdb's copy carries only in-frame clones and drops some. The repertoire consists of about 220,000 clones, with 65% to 85% occurring once and the leading ten covering about 3%. The sequenced sample was peripheral blood. These receptors were obtained from a young woman who had recovered from COVID-19.

The rearrangement uses TRBV11-2 and TRBJ1-1; 9 bases agree with TRBD1. Germline V CDR1 and CDR2: SGHAT, FQNNGV. The CDR3 is 17 amino acids. Trimming cost V 2 bases and J 4 bases; bases outside gene matches: 11. The CDR3 DNA reads as TGTGCCAGCAGCTTAACTCCCGGGGACAGGGCCACCACTGAAGCTTTCTTT. This codes for CASSLTPGDRATTEAFF.

This chain links TRBV3-1 (or the pseudogene TRBV3-2) with TRBJ1-1; D unclear. The CDR3 contains 12 residues. V lost 1 base and J 7 bases, leaving 7 bases between the germline ends. Per the germline V gene, CDR1 is LGHDT and CDR2 is YNNKEL (reference sequence). The CDR3 here is CASSQVGGEAFF. The CDR3 DNA follows: TGTGCCAGCAGCCAAGTTGGAGGTGAAGCTTTCTTT.

The rearrangement joins TRBV14 to TRBJ1-1; 7 bases align to TRBD1. In germline, CDR1 is SGHDN, CDR2 FVKESK. This CDR3 has 16 residues. The J segment lost 0 bases and the V segment lost 2 bases, leaving 6 bases of the junction unmatched. The CDR3 region has the DNA TGTGCCAGCAGCCAATATAAGGGGGCGATGAACACTGAAGCTTTCTTT. It codes for CASSQYKGAMNTEAFF.

The gene calls are TRBV28 and TRBJ1-4, with TRBD1 matching over 11 bases. The germline V gene encodes CDR1 MDHEN and CDR2 SYDVKM. Trimming took 5 bases from V and 2 from J; bases not matched to a gene: 7. The CDR3 consists of 17 residues. The CDR3 nucleotides are TGTGCCAGCAGTCTATACCGGGACAGGGGGACTAATGAAAAACTGTTTTTT. This gives the protein CASSLYRDRGTNEKLFF.

The J gene is TRBJ1-3, the V gene TRBV7-2, with D hard to call. The CDR3 consists of 14 residues. Germline V gene sequence: CDR1 SGHTA, CDR2 FQGNSA. Trimming removed 5 bases at V and 0 bases at J, with 8 bases between. CDR3 nucleotide sequence: TGTGCCAGCAGCCCCCCCAACTCTGGAAACACCATATATTTT. It yields the protein CASSPPNSGNTIYF. Full variable domain (outside the CDR3, taken from reference TRBV7-2 and TRBJ1-3): GAGVSQSPSNKVTEKGKDVELRCDPISGHTALYWYRQSLGQGLEFLIYFQGNSAPDKSGLPSDRFSAERTGGSVSTLTIQRTQQEDSAVYLCASSPPNSGNTIYFGEGSWLTVV.

The chain combines TRBV6-6 with TRBJ2-7, with 11 bases lining up with TRBD2. The V gene end was trimmed by 5 bases and the J gene end by 3 bases; junction bases not matched to a gene: 3. Germline V lookup: CDR1 MNHNY, CDR2 SVGAGI (reference sequence). This CDR3 contains 14 residues. In DNA form, the CDR3 reads TGTGCCAGCAGTCAGACTAGCGGGATCTACGAGCAGTACTTC. It translates to CASSQTSGIYEQYF.

The V and J genes are TRBV18 and TRBJ2-2, with 10 bases that match TRBD2. V shed 1 base, J shed 5 bases, and the junction held 7 bases outside the gene matches. The CDR3 is 17 amino acids. Looked up from germline, CDR1 is KGHSH and CDR2 is LQKENI. The CDR3 protein is CASSPLPSGSTTGELFF. The CDR3 DNA reads TGTGCCAGCTCACCACTCCCTAGCGGGAGTACTACCGGGGAGCTGTTTTTT.

The CDR3 spells CASSLSGLPTTQYF. In DNA, the CDR3 is TGTGCCAGCAGTTTATCAGGTCTACCTACCACGCAGTATTTT. The chain links TRBV28 to TRBJ2-3; D not resolved. V dropped 1 base and J dropped 9 bases, with 14 bases sitting between them. CDR1 is MDHEN and CDR2 is SYDVKM in the germline V gene. CDR3 length: 14 residues.

The chain couples TRBV18 to TRBJ2-7; 8 bases are a match to TRBD1. Germline values: CDR1 KGHSH, CDR2 LQKENI. This CDR3 comprises 14 residues. The V gene end was trimmed by 6 bases and the J gene end by 4 bases; junction bases not matched to a gene: 8. As DNA, the CDR3 is TGTGCCAGCTCCACCAGGGGGCAGGAGTACGAGCAGTACTTC. Its protein is CASSTRGQEYEQYF.

The chain carries TRBV7-2 and TRBJ1-5; D gene uncertain. CDR3 length: 13 amino acids. Trimming stripped 2 bases from V and 1 base from J, with 3 bases between. Germline V gene lookup returns CDR1 SGHTA and CDR2 FQGNSA. The CDR3 region is CASSLSSNQPQHF. CDR3 nucleotide sequence: TGTGCCAGCAGCTTATCGAGCAATCAGCCCCAGCATTTT.